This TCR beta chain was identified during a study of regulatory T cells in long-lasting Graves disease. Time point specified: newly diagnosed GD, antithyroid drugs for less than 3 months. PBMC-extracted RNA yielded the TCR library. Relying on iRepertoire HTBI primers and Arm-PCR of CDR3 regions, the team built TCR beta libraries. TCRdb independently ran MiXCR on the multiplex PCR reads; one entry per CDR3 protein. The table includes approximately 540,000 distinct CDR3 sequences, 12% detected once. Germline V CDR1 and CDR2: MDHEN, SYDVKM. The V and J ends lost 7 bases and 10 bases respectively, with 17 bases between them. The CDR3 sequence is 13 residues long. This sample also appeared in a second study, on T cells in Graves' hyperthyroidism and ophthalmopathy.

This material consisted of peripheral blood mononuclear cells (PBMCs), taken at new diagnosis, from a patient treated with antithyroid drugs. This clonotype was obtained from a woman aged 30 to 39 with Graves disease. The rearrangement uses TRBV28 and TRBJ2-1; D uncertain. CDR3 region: CASTLDSVGEQFF. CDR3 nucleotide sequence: TGTGCCAGCACCCTAGATTCCGTAGGGGAGCAGTTCTTC.